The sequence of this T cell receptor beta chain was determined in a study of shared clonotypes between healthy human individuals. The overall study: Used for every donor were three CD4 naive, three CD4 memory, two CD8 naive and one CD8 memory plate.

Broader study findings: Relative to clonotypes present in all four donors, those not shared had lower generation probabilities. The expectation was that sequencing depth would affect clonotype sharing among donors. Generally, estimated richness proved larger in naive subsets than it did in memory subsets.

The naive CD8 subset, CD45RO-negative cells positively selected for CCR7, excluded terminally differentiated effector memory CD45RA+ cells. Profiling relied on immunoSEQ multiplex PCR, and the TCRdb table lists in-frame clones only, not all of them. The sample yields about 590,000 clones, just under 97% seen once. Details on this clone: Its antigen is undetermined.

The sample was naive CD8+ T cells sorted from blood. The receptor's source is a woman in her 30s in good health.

For the CDR3, the DNA is TGTGCCAGCAGTGAGCCTACGGGGGTTGGCACTGAAGCTTTCTTT. Protein sequence: CASSEPTGVGTEAFF. The V gene is TRBV25-1, the J gene TRBJ1-1; tentatively, D is TRBD1 (5 bases). Germline V gene sequence: CDR1 MGHDK, CDR2 SYGVNS. Between the trimmed V and J ends, which lost 3 bases and 4 bases, there was a span of 15 bases. This CDR3 has 15 residues. Full variable domain (outside the CDR3, taken from reference TRBV25-1 and TRBJ1-1): EADIYQTPRYLVIGTGKKITLECSQTMGHDKMYWYQQDPGMELHLIHYSYGVNSTEKGDLSSESTVSRIRTEHFPLTLESARPSHTSQYLCASSEPTGVGTEAFFGQGTRLTVV.